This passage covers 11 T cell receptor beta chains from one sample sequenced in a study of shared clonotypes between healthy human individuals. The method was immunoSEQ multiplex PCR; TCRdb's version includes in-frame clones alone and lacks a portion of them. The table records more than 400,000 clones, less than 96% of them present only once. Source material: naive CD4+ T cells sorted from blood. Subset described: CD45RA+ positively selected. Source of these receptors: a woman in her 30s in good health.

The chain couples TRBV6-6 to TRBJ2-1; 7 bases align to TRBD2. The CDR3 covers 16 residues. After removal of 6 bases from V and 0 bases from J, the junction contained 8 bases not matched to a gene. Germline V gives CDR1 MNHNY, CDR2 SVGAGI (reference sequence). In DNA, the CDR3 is TGTGCCAGCAGACAAATGGGCGGGAGCTCCTACAATGAGCAGTTCTTC. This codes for CASRQMGGSSYNEQFF.

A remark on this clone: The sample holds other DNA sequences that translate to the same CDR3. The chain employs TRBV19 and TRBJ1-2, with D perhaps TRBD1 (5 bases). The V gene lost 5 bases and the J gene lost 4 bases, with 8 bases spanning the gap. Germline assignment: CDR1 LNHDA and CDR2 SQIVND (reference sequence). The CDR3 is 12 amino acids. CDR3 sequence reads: CASSGGGYGYTF. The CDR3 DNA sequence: TGTGCCAGTAGTGGGGGAGGCTATGGCTACACCTTC.

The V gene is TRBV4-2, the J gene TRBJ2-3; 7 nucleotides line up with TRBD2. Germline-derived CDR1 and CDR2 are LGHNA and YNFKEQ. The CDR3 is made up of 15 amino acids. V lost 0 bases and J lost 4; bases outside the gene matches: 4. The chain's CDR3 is CASSQEGDYADTQYF. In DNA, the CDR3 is TGTGCCAGCAGCCAAGAGGGGGACTACGCAGATACGCAGTATTTT.

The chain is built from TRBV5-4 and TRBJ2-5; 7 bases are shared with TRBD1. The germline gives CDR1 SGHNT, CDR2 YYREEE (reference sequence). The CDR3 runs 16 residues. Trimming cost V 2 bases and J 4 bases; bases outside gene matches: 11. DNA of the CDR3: TGTGCCAGCAGCTTCGACCGACAGGGTTTAGGAGAGACCCAGTACTTC. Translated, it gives CASSFDRQGLGETQYF.

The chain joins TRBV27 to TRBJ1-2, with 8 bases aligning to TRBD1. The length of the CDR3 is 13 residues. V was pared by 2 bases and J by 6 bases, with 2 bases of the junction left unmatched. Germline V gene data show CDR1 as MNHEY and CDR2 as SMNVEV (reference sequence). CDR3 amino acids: CASSLVRGHGYTF. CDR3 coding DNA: TGTGCCAGCAGTTTAGTCAGGGGGCATGGCTACACCTTC.

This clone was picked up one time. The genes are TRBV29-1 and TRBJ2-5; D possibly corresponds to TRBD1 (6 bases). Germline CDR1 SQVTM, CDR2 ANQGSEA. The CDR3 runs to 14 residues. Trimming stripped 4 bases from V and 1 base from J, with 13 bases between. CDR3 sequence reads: CSVVGRTAQETQYF. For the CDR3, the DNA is TGCAGCGTTGTTGGCCGGACAGCCCAAGAGACCCAGTACTTC.

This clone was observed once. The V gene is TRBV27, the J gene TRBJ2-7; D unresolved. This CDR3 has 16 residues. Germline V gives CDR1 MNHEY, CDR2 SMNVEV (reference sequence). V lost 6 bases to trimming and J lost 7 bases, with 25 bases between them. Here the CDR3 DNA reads TGTGCCAGCAGCCAATCTTCCCGGGCCCAAGGTAGGGAGCAGTACTTC. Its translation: CASSQSSRAQGREQYF.

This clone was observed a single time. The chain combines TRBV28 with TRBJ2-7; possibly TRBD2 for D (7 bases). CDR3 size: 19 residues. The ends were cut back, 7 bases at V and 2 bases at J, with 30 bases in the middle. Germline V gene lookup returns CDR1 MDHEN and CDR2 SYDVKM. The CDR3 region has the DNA TGTGCCAGCACTCCGAACTACGGGACAAAAAGGGACTATACCTACGAGCAGTACTTC. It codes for CASTPNYGTKRDYTYEQYF.

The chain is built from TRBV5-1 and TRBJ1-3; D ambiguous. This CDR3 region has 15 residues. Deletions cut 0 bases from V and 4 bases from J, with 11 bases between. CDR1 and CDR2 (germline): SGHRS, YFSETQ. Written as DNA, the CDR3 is TGCGCCAGCAGCTTGGCGGACGGTGGAGGAAACACCATATATTTT. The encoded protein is CASSLADGGGNTIYF.

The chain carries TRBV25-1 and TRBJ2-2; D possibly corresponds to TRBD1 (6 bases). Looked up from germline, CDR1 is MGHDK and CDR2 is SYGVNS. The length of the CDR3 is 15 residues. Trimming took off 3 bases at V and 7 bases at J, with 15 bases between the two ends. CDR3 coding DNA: TGTGCCAGCAGTGATTTTTCAGGGGCCGGCGGGGAGCTGTTTTTT. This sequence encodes CASSDFSGAGGELFF.

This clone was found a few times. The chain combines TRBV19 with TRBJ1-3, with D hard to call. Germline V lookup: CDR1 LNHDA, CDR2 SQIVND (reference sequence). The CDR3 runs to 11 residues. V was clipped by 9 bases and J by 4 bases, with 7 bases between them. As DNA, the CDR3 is TGTGCCAGCCAACAGGGAAACACCATATATTTT. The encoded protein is CASQQGNTIYF.